The present entry profiles one TCR beta chain with its context. Profiled with immunoSEQ multiplex PCR; TCRdb holds only in-frame clones, not every one. The sample has about 120,000 clones; roughly 80% are singletons. These data belong to a study of blood T cell repertoires in COVID-19. Germline V gene data show CDR1 as LGHDT and CDR2 as YNNKEL (reference sequence). The CDR3 is 17 residues long. V was clipped by 3 bases and J by 5 bases; unmatched bases: 12. The TCR originated in a man between 25 and 39 years old with acute or convalescent COVID-19. Sequenced material: peripheral blood. The J gene is TRBJ2-5, the V gene TRBV3-1 (or the pseudogene TRBV3-2); 10 bases are shared with TRBD2. The CDR3 here is CASSHRQREGPGETQYF. In DNA form, the CDR3 reads TGTGCCAGCAGCCATCGGCAGCGGGAGGGCCCGGGGGAGACCCAGTACTTC.